Below are 14 T cell receptor beta chains sequenced from a single sample in a study of early stage breast cancer tumors. Using immunoSEQ multiplex PCR, the repertoire was profiled, and TCRdb retains in-frame clones only, with some absent. This repertoire shows tens of thousands of clones, roughly 78% found once; its top ten account for roughly 3.4%. The sample comprised blood. The receptors come from a person aged 40 to 49 with breast cancer.

This clone was detected once. The chain employs TRBV6-5 and TRBJ1-1; 7 bases agree with TRBD1. CDR1 and CDR2 (germline): MNHEY, SVGAGI. Trimming cost V 7 bases and J 0 bases; bases outside gene matches: 8. The CDR3 extends over 15 amino acids. The CDR3 DNA is TGTGCCAGCAATAGACGGACAGGCTTGAACACTGAAGCTTTCTTT. It specifies CASNRRTGLNTEAFF.

This rearrangement joins TRBV7-9 to TRBJ2-7; tentative D call: TRBD2 (5 bases). The CDR3 runs to 12 residues. CDR1 is SEHNR and CDR2 is FQNEAQ in the germline V gene (reference sequence). V lost 5 bases and J 3 bases, leaving 8 bases between the germline ends. This CDR3 reads CASSPEDYEQYF. The CDR3 nucleotides read TGTGCCAGCAGCCCGGAGGACTACGAGCAGTACTTC. Using reference TRBV7-9 and TRBJ2-7 for the parts outside the CDR3, the full variable domain is DTGVSQNPRHKITKRGQNVTFRCDPISEHNRLYWYRQTLGQGPEFLTYFQNEAQLEKSRLLSDRFSAERPKGSFSTLEIQRTEQGDSAMYLCASSPEDYEQYFGPGTRLTVT.

V and J are TRBV6-1 and TRBJ2-7; the match to TRBD1 covers 8 bases. The CDR3 has 14 amino acids. Germline V lookup: CDR1 MNHNS, CDR2 SASEGT. Losses at the gene ends were 6 bases for V and 2 bases for J; bases not matched to a gene: 6. The CDR3 DNA follows: TGTGCCAGCAGGACCCTGACAGGGGCCTACGAGCAGTACTTC. Its translation: CASRTLTGAYEQYF.

J is TRBJ2-5 and V is TRBV5-5; 9 positions match TRBD2. The germline gives CDR1 SGHKS, CDR2 YYEKEE (reference sequence). There are 15 residues in the CDR3. Germline trimming cut 4 bases from V and 5 bases from J; bases unmatched to any gene: 9. CDR3 sequence: CASSPGTSFVETQYF. CDR3 bases: TGTGCCAGCAGCCCCGGGACTAGCTTTGTCGAGACCCAGTACTTC. The full variable domain, rest sourced from reference TRBV5-5 and TRBJ2-5, is DAGVTQSPTHLIKTRGQQVTLRCSPISGHKSVSWYQQVLGQGPQFIFQYYEKEERGRGNFPDRFSARQFPNYSSELNVNALLLGDSALYLCASSPGTSFVETQYFGPGTRLLVL.

The chain recombines TRBV4-2 with TRBJ2-1; D gene unclear. V was trimmed by 7 bases and J by 4 bases, leaving 14 bases between them. CDR1 is LGHNA and CDR2 is YNFKEQ in the germline V gene. The CDR3 is 14 amino acids. The CDR3 loop reads CASTLIQPYNEQFF. DNA of the CDR3: TGTGCCAGCACCCTGATACAGCCGTACAATGAGCAGTTCTTC.

The rearrangement joins TRBV6-1 to TRBJ1-5; D uncertain. The V and J ends lost 5 bases and 0 bases respectively, with 11 bases between them. The CDR3 is made up of 15 amino acids. Per germline, CDR1 MNHNS and CDR2 SASEGT. CDR3 DNA sequence: TGTGCCAGCAGTCGGACTTGGAATAGCAATCAGCCCCAGCATTTT. Translating it yields CASSRTWNSNQPQHF.

The V call is TRBV29-1, the J call TRBJ1-1; possibly TRBD1 for D (6 bases). In germline, CDR1 is SQVTM, CDR2 ANQGSEA. The V and J ends lost 7 bases and 0 bases respectively, with 12 bases between them. The CDR3 is 13 residues long. As DNA, the CDR3 is TGCAGCGGCAAAAGGGGGATGAACACTGAAGCTTTCTTT. Amino acids: CSGKRGMNTEAFF.

The genes are TRBV19 and TRBJ1-2; 9 nucleotides align to TRBD1. The germline V gene encodes CDR1 LNHDA and CDR2 SQIVND (reference sequence). The CDR3 extends over 15 amino acids. Losses at the gene ends were 5 bases for V and 0 bases for J; bases not matched to a gene: 4. CDR3 sequence: CASSSRDRANYGYTF. The CDR3 coding sequence is TGTGCCAGTAGTTCCCGGGACAGGGCTAACTATGGCTACACCTTC.

The rearrangement uses TRBV7-8 and TRBJ2-7, with 7 bases aligning to TRBD2. Trimming took 5 bases from V and 0 from J; bases not matched to a gene: 10. The CDR3 sequence is 16 residues long. Per germline, CDR1 SGHVS and CDR2 FQNEAQ. The CDR3 region is CASSRASGTSSYEQYF. CDR3 bases: TGTGCCAGCAGCCGGGCTAGCGGCACCTCCTCCTACGAGCAGTACTTC.

V usage is TRBV6-5 and J usage is TRBJ2-7; 7 bases map to TRBD1. Trimming at V came to 0 bases and at J to 3 bases, leaving 5 bases not matched to a gene. The CDR3 contains 15 residues. Per germline, CDR1 MNHEY and CDR2 SVGAGI. CDR3 DNA: TGTGCCAGCAGTTACTCGGTGGGACAGAGCTACGAGCAGTACTTC. Translated, it gives CASSYSVGQSYEQYF.

This rearrangement joins TRBV11-2 to TRBJ1-2, with D tentatively TRBD1 (5 bases). This CDR3 is 14 amino acids long. Per germline, CDR1 SGHAT and CDR2 FQNNGV. The germline V and J ends were trimmed by 1 base and 8 bases, with 14 bases remaining between them. CDR3 in DNA: TGTGCCAGCAGCTTAGCGGGGGGGTCTGTGGGCTACACCTTC. Its protein product is CASSLAGGSVGYTF.

The gene calls are TRBV7-9 and TRBJ2-3; 11 nucleotides align to TRBD2. This CDR3 contains 15 residues. The germline V gene has CDR1 SEHNR and CDR2 FQNEAQ (reference sequence). The V and J ends lost 4 bases and 3 bases, in that order; junction bases with no gene match: 3. DNA for the CDR3: TGTGCCAGCAGCTGGAGGACTAGCGGGACAGATACGCAGTATTTT. Its translation: CASSWRTSGTDTQYF.

V usage is TRBV19 and J usage is TRBJ2-3; TRBD1 aligns across 7 bases. Germline V gives CDR1 LNHDA, CDR2 SQIVND (reference sequence). J lost 7 bases, V lost 9 bases, and 10 bases had no gene match. CDR3 length: 13 amino acids. DNA for the CDR3: TGTGCCAGCGGGACCGGGACAGCCAATACGCAGTATTTT. Translation: CASGTGTANTQYF.

This clone appeared a single time. Here the CDR3 DNA reads TGCGCCAGCAGCCAATTCCCCAGCGGGACAGGGTACGCAGATACGCAGTATTTT. As protein: CASSQFPSGTGYADTQYF. The J gene is TRBJ2-3, the V gene TRBV4-1; 9 nucleotides line up with TRBD1. Germline assignment: CDR1 MGHRA and CDR2 YSYEKL. Losses at the gene ends were 2 bases for V and 4 bases for J; bases not matched to a gene: 13. This CDR3 is 18 amino acids long.